The rows below give T cell receptor beta chains drawn from one sample of a study of CD8 T cells in acute hepatitis C reinfection. Clones were read by immunoSEQ multiplex PCR, and TCRdb kept only the in-frame ones, dropping some. This sample has approximately 39,000 clones; 85% to 90% occur once, and the top ten carry 0.5%. Sequenced input: naive CD8+ T cells from PBMCs. The receptors stem from a man younger than 45 with chronic hepatitis C. CDR3s include the opening cysteine and the closing phenylalanine or tryptophan. The D gene is left open where the match is weak. Where a row states a size, it is once, few, many or the class of an expanded clone; other rows omit it.

V gene	clone size	D gene	J gene	CDR3 protein	CDR3 DNA
TRBV6-1	NA	TRBD1	TRBJ2-7	CASSDSTGGPYEQYF	TGTGCCAGCAGTGATTCAACAGGGGGCCCCTACGAGCAGTACTTC
TRBV29-1	NA	TRBD2	TRBJ2-1	CASGRGNEQFF	TGCGCGAGCGGGAGGGGGAATGAGCAGTTCTTC
TRBV10-3	NA	NA	TRBJ2-7	CAISEYYEQYF	TGTGCCATCAGTGAGTACTACGAGCAGTACTTC
TRBV27	NA	NA	TRBJ1-1	CASSSLANTEAFF	TGTGCCAGCAGTTCTCTGGCGAACACTGAAGCTTTCTTT
TRBV27	NA	NA	TRBJ2-7	CASSLSRGDYEQYF	TGTGCCAGCAGTTTATCCAGGGGAGATTACGAGCAGTACTTC
TRBV7-3	NA	TRBD1	TRBJ2-3	CASSPGQGSGTQYF	TGTGCCAGCAGCCCCGGACAGGGAAGCGGTACGCAGTATTTT
TRBV7-6	few	NA	TRBJ2-7	CASSPGESYEQYF	TGTGCCAGCTCCCCGGGAGAATCCTACGAGCAGTACTTC
TRBV7-6	NA	NA	TRBJ2-7	CASSLEVTYEQYF	TGTGCCAGCAGCTTAGAGGTGACCTACGAGCAGTACTTC
TRBV30	NA	TRBD2	TRBJ2-1	CAWSVLLAGEGLKNEQFF	TGTGCCTGGAGTGTATTACTAGCGGGAGAGGGTTTAAAGAATGAGCAGTTCTTC
TRBV13	NA	NA	TRBJ2-1	CASSAASRGEQFF	TGTGCCAGCAGCGCCGCCTCCAGGGGTGAGCAGTTCTTC
TRBV7-8	NA	NA	TRBJ2-7	CASSLVSTEQYF	TGTGCCAGCAGCTTAGTATCGACCGAGCAGTACTTC
TRBV10-3	NA	TRBD1	TRBJ2-5	CAISSNPGTVQETQYF	TGTGCCATCAGTTCCAATCCAGGGACAGTCCAAGAGACCCAGTACTTC
TRBV7-9	NA	NA	TRBJ2-7	CASSGGQGRFVAYEQYF	TGTGCCAGCAGCGGGGGGCAGGGGAGGTTCGTAGCCTACGAGCAGTACTTC
TRBV7-6	NA	NA	TRBJ2-7	CASSPDSKTFYEQYF	TGTGCCAGCAGCCCAGACAGTAAAACTTTCTACGAGCAGTACTTC
TRBV5-4	NA	NA	TRBJ1-4	CASSVWGRQEKLFF	TGTGCCAGCAGCGTTTGGGGCAGGCAAGAAAAACTGTTTTTT
TRBV5-1	NA	TRBD1	TRBJ1-2	CASSLEGAGYTF	TGCGCCAGCAGCTTGGAGGGGGCTGGCTACACCTTC
TRBV2	once	NA	TRBJ2-1	CASSDPGGQFPYNEQFF	TGTGCCAGCAGTGATCCGGGTGGGCAGTTCCCCTACAATGAGCAGTTCTTC
TRBV6-6	NA	NA	TRBJ1-1	CATIGGREAFF	TGTGCCACGATTGGGGGCAGGGAAGCTTTCTTT
TRBV9	NA	TRBD1	TRBJ1-2	CASSASGGEVGGYTF	TGTGCCAGCAGCGCCTCAGGGGGCGAAGTGGGGGGCTACACCTTC
TRBV4-3	NA	NA	TRBJ1-4	CASSQEGTRRMNEKLFF	TGCGCCAGCAGCCAAGAAGGGACACGGCGTATGAATGAAAAACTGTTTTTT
TRBV5-1	NA	TRBD2	TRBJ2-7	CASRDTSGRDREQYF	TGCGCCAGCAGGGACACTAGCGGGAGGGACAGAGAGCAGTACTTC
TRBV4-1	NA	NA	TRBJ2-7	CASSQAGIDYEQYF	TGCGCCAGCAGCCAAGCCGGGATCGACTACGAGCAGTACTTC
TRBV9	NA	NA	TRBJ2-7	CASSVGPGREQYF	TGTGCCAGCAGCGTAGGTCCGGGGCGGGAGCAGTACTTC
TRBV5-1	NA	NA	TRBJ1-1	CASSLGGNEAFF	TGCGCCAGCAGCTTGGGGGGGAATGAAGCTTTCTTT
TRBV27	NA	TRBD2	TRBJ2-7	CASSVLAGAEQYF	TGTGCCAGCAGTGTCCTAGCGGGAGCAGAGCAGTACTTC
TRBV20-1	NA	NA	TRBJ1-2	CSASSVNGYTF	TGCAGTGCTAGCTCTGTGAATGGCTACACCTTC
TRBV30	NA	NA	TRBJ2-7	CAWSVGSGMAAYEQYF	TGTGCCTGGAGTGTAGGGTCAGGGATGGCCGCCTACGAGCAGTACTTC
TRBV30	NA	NA	TRBJ2-7	CAWSTFSYYEQYF	TGTGCCTGGAGTACATTTTCCTACTACGAGCAGTACTTC
TRBV4-2	NA	TRBD2	TRBJ2-2	CASSRLLLAGGPGTGELFF	TGTGCCAGCAGCCGACTACTACTAGCGGGGGGGCCGGGCACCGGGGAGCTGTTTTTT
TRBV7-2	NA	NA	TRBJ2-2	CASNAKGTGELFF	TGTGCCAGCAACGCAAAGGGCACCGGGGAGCTGTTTTTT
TRBV4-3	NA	NA	TRBJ2-7	CASSHSTAYEQYF	TGCGCCAGCAGCCACTCGACTGCCTACGAGCAGTACTTC
TRBV29-1	NA	NA	TRBJ1-1	CSVEGHLNTEAFF	TGCAGCGTTGAAGGCCACCTGAACACTGAAGCTTTCTTT
TRBV9	NA	TRBD1	TRBJ2-3	CASSTPGQAYTQYF	TGTGCCAGCAGCACACCGGGACAGGCATACACGCAGTATTTT
TRBV29-1	NA	NA	TRBJ2-1	CSAVLGGSGFSYNEQFF	TGCAGCGCAGTTTTGGGTGGATCCGGGTTCTCCTACAATGAGCAGTTCTTC